This T cell receptor (beta chain) was captured by sequencing in a study of cytomegalovirus exposure and HLA in healthy donors (dated by TCRdb to 2017 to 2019). As for the study more broadly: According to a later analysis, one platform produced both the 110 or so validation repertoires and the approximately 660 repertoires of the first cohort. The study aimed to test whether cataloging public T cell receptors could reveal signatures of past pathogen exposure. A separate validation cohort of some 130 different subjects was used in addition to the roughly 620-subject first cohort. High-throughput TCR immunosequencing, statistical association of individual TCRs with disease status, and machine learning were combined to predict cytomegalovirus infection status.

The paper's findings and limits, for the study overall: In vitro tests confirmed that a few of the cytomegalovirus-associated TCR beta chains recognize cytomegalovirus antigens. According to the authors, the approach could potentially be generalized to other disease states and immunological phenotypes. A total of fewer than 200 TCR beta chains were listed by the study as associated with cytomegalovirus. All 120 or so repertoires were used to score co-occurrence in the validation cohort in a later analysis, because that analysis had no HLA typing for the cohort. While some public TCRs were present in many individuals, most TCR sequences turned up only very rarely across donors. Cytomegalovirus status was reported to be diagnosed by the classifier with high specificity and sensitivity in both the original and validation cohorts. Subsequent analysis determined that TCRs grouped into clusters in the first cohort also showed a tendency toward co-occurrence across the roughly 120 validation repertoires, and roughly 95% of cluster scores exceeded 0.

Notes on this clone: This receptor's antigen is unknown. Qualities for individual bases were not recorded, and no much larger clone is one base off.

The CDR3 numbers 11 residues from cysteine through phenylalanine. Only CDR3 DNA remains: 33 bases, in frame from the first base. V was cut back by 7 bases and J by 7 bases, leaving a gap of 11 bases between them. The germline V gene (reference sequence) specifies GTSNPN as CDR1 and SVGIG as CDR2. The receptor library was made with the immunoSEQ multiplex PCR assay. As for the authors' bioinformatics: A statistical classification framework was developed to diagnose cytomegalovirus status using the catalog of TCR beta chain sequences. TCRdb carries this immuneACCESS record with in-frame sequences only. Its versions omit some clonotypes, under half of them owing to an unresolved V gene in the studies checked, with the rest unexplained. V, J and clone size derive from that table, while D and trimming were established from the DNA sequence. This sample lists a few hundred thousand clones; around nine tenths were detected once. Roughly 1% of the sample comes from the top ten.

Separate from the approximately 670-subject first cohort, the validation cohort of some 130 subjects was the group to which the donors belonged. This receptor was identified in a woman aged 18-35 years in good health and CMV-seronegative. Recombination connected TRBV30 to TRBJ2-1; matching of 5 bases hints at TRBD1 as the D gene. Sequencing was done on a sample of PBMCs. The DNA sequence is as follows: TGTGCCTCGACAGAGAATAATGAGCAGTTCTTC. The encoded protein is CASTENNEQFF.